Below, 18 T cell receptor beta chains from the same sample are listed, as sequenced in a study of shared clonotypes between healthy human individuals. Profiling relied on immunoSEQ multiplex PCR, and the TCRdb table lists in-frame clones only, not all of them. The sample shows roughly 570,000 clones, nearly 98% of them seen only once. Positively selected for CCR7, the CD45RO-negative cells used as naive CD8 cells excluded terminally differentiated effector memory CD45RA+ cells. Source material: naive CD8+ T cells sorted from blood. The receptor source for this set is a man younger than 45 in good health.

The chain is built from TRBV4-1 and TRBJ2-7; either TRBD1 or TRBD2 may fit D (5 bases each). CDR1 is MGHRA and CDR2 is YSYEKL in the germline V gene. Between the trimmed V and J ends, which lost 4 bases and 2 bases, there was a span of 15 bases. The CDR3 spans 15 residues. The chain's CDR3 is CASSPRGVSTYEQYF. In DNA form, the CDR3 reads TGCGCCAGCAGCCCCAGAGGGGTATCAACCTACGAGCAGTACTTC.

In nucleotides, the CDR3 is TGTGCCAGCAACTCTGGACTAGCCCCCAATGAGCAGTTCTTC. It yields the protein CASNSGLAPNEQFF. The V and J genes are TRBV5-5 and TRBJ2-1, with 8 positions matching TRBD2. This CDR3 region has 14 residues. The ends lost 6 bases at V and 6 bases at J; junction bases unmatched: 8. Germline loops: CDR1 SGHKS, CDR2 YYEKEE (reference sequence).

The rearrangement uses TRBV28 and TRBJ2-7, with 11 nucleotides matching TRBD2. Germline V gene data show CDR1 as MDHEN and CDR2 as SYDVKM. The CDR3 consists of 20 residues. V shed 4 bases, J shed 2 bases, and the junction held 19 bases outside the gene matches. CDR3 region: CASSSLWVASTSGVPYEQYF. CDR3 bases: TGTGCCAGCAGTTCCCTCTGGGTGGCTTCGACTAGCGGGGTCCCCTACGAGCAGTACTTC.

The J gene is TRBJ2-7, the V gene TRBV5-6, with D hard to call. The CDR3 has 15 amino acids. With 0 bases removed from V and 3 bases from J, the gap between germline ends came to 13 bases. Germline assignment: CDR1 SGHDT and CDR2 YYEEEE. CDR3 protein: CASSLAWAADYEQYF. In DNA, the CDR3 is TGTGCCAGCAGCTTGGCTTGGGCGGCTGACTACGAGCAGTACTTC.

The chain links TRBV6-6 to TRBJ2-1, with no clear D. In germline, CDR1 is MNHNY, CDR2 SVGAGI (reference sequence). CDR3 length: 16 amino acids. The V and J ends lost 7 bases and 2 bases respectively, with 18 bases between them. CDR3 loop: CASTTRVGAAYNEQFF. In DNA, the CDR3 is TGTGCCAGCACTACAAGGGTGGGCGCAGCCTACAATGAGCAGTTCTTC.

The chain couples TRBV27 to TRBJ2-3; 8 nucleotides line up with TRBD2. V lost 10 bases to trimming and J lost 3 bases; unmatched junction nucleotides: 15. The germline gives CDR1 MNHEY, CDR2 SMNVEV (reference sequence). This CDR3 is built from 16 residues. CDR3 sequence: CATGPGGIGRTDTQYF. Here the CDR3 DNA reads TGTGCCACCGGCCCGGGGGGGATAGGGAGAACAGATACGCAGTATTTT.

J is TRBJ2-3 and V is TRBV7-6; the D gene is possibly TRBD1 (7 bases). V lost 10 bases and J 3 bases, leaving 14 bases between the germline ends. In germline, CDR1 is SGHVS, CDR2 FNYEAQ. The CDR3 contains 13 residues. The CDR3 spells CATAGQLTDTQYF. DNA of the CDR3: TGTGCCACCGCGGGACAGTTGACAGATACGCAGTATTTT.

A remark on this clone: The identical CDR3 is also encoded by other nucleotide sequences in the sample. The V gene is TRBV4-2, the J gene TRBJ2-3; D not resolved. Between the trimmed V and J ends, which lost 0 bases and 0 bases, there was a span of 4 bases. This CDR3 has 14 amino acids. CDR1 is LGHNA and CDR2 is YNFKEQ in the germline V gene. The CDR3 DNA reads TGTGCCAGCAGCCAAGAGACTAGCACAGATACGCAGTATTTT. Translation: CASSQETSTDTQYF.

This chain uses TRBV6-6 with TRBJ1-1; TRBD1 might be the D (5 bases). V lost 7 bases to trimming and J lost 4 bases, with 16 bases between them. This CDR3 has 14 residues. The germline CDR1 and CDR2 sequences are MNHNY and SVGAGI (reference sequence). The CDR3 here is CASNHGGGLTEAFF. DNA for the CDR3: TGTGCCAGCAACCACGGGGGGGGTCTCACTGAAGCTTTCTTT.

The J gene is TRBJ1-4, the V gene TRBV7-9; 7 nucleotides agree with TRBD1. The CDR3 length is 14 residues. The V gene end was trimmed by 5 bases and the J gene end by 8 bases; junction bases not matched to a gene: 8. Germline CDR1 reads SEHNR; CDR2 reads FQNEAQ (reference sequence). The CDR3 nucleotides are TGTGCCAGCAGCCACCCAACAGGGGTCGAAAAACTGTTTTTT. This translates into CASSHPTGVEKLFF.

V is TRBV28 and J is TRBJ2-2, with D tentatively TRBD1 (7 bases). The germline V gene has CDR1 MDHEN and CDR2 SYDVKM. V dropped 2 bases and J dropped 6 bases, with 13 bases sitting between them. The CDR3 consists of 15 residues. The CDR3 reads CASSLQGGRAGELFF. The CDR3 DNA reads as TGTGCCAGCAGTTTACAGGGGGGCCGAGCCGGGGAGCTGTTTTTT.

The V and J genes are TRBV5-1 and TRBJ2-1; either TRBD1 or TRBD2 may fit D (8 bases each). V lost 6 bases to trimming and J lost 6 bases, with 28 bases between them. The CDR3 loop spans 18 amino acids. Germline CDR1 reads SGHRS; CDR2 reads YFSETQ. CDR3 nucleotide sequence: TGCGCCAGCAAAGTGGGGACAGGATACAGCGGGGGAGTCAATGAGCAGTTCTTC. It translates to CASKVGTGYSGGVNEQFF.

V and J are TRBV4-1 and TRBJ1-1; no clear D. V lost 1 base, J lost 5 bases, and 8 bases lay in between. The CDR3 has 13 residues. CDR1 MGHRA and CDR2 YSYEKL come from the germline V gene. The CDR3 region is CASSQGDSTEAFF. CDR3 nucleotides: TGCGCCAGCAGCCAAGGAGACTCGACTGAAGCTTTCTTT.

This chain uses TRBV29-1 with TRBJ1-1; 9 nucleotides match TRBD1. The junction had 7 bases not matched to a gene; V was cut back by 6 bases and J by 5 bases. Germline CDR1 is SQVTM and CDR2 is ANQGSEA. CDR3 size: 13 residues. The CDR3, as DNA: TGCAGCGTGGACCGGGACAGGGTAACTGAAGCTTTCTTT. This encodes CSVDRDRVTEAFF.

The chain couples TRBV7-9 to TRBJ1-3; D gene ambiguous. V was clipped by 0 bases and J by 4 bases, with 10 bases between them. Per the germline V gene, CDR1 is SEHNR and CDR2 is FQNEAQ (reference sequence). This CDR3 region has 15 residues. CDR3 in amino acids: CASSLASHSGNTIYF. CDR3 DNA: TGTGCCAGCAGCTTAGCATCTCACTCAGGAAACACCATATATTTT. The entire variable domain, with the rest obtained from reference TRBV7-9 and TRBJ1-3, is as follows: DTGVSQNPRHKITKRGQNVTFRCDPISEHNRLYWYRQTLGQGPEFLTYFQNEAQLEKSRLLSDRFSAERPKGSFSTLEIQRTEQGDSAMYLCASSLASHSGNTIYFGEGSWLTVV.

The chain combines TRBV4-1 with TRBJ2-7; TRBD2 might be the D (5 bases). This CDR3 is built from 15 residues. In germline, CDR1 is MGHRA, CDR2 YSYEKL. Trimming shortened V by 0 bases and J by 2 bases, and 11 bases separated the two germline ends. CDR3 in DNA: TGCGCCAGCAGCCAAGAGTTCGGGGTACCCTACGAGCAGTACTTC. This encodes CASSQEFGVPYEQYF.

V usage is TRBV7-9 and J usage is TRBJ2-7; D possibly uses TRBD1 or TRBD2 (5 bases each). Germline assignment: CDR1 SEHNR and CDR2 FQNEAQ (reference sequence). This CDR3 spans 14 amino acids. Trimming pared 5 bases from V and 2 bases from J, leaving 13 bases between. The CDR3 reads CASSNGAPPYEQYF. The CDR3, as DNA: TGTGCCAGCAGCAACGGGGCCCCTCCCTACGAGCAGTACTTC.

The rearrangement joins TRBV28 to TRBJ2-7; D gene ambiguous. The CDR3 is 13 residues long. The ends were cut back, 2 bases at V and 1 base at J, with 6 bases in the middle. Germline V gene sequence: CDR1 MDHEN, CDR2 SYDVKM. In nucleotides, the CDR3 is TGTGCCAGCAGTTTACAATTGTCCTACGAGCAGTACTTC. It encodes CASSLQLSYEQYF. The entire variable domain, with the rest obtained from reference TRBV28 and TRBJ2-7, is as follows: DVKVTQSSRYLVKRTGEKVFLECVQDMDHENMFWYRQDPGLGLRLIYFSYDVKMKEKGDIPEGYSVSREKKERFSLILESASTNQTSMYLCASSLQLSYEQYFGPGTRLTVT.